This entry lists 18 T cell receptor beta chains sequenced from one sample in a study of patients and donors after allogeneic stem cell transplantation. TCRdb reprocessed the RT-PCR reads with MiXCR, giving one entry per CDR3 protein. Of 800,000 to 1,000,000 distinct CDR3 sequences listed, about a sixth are singletons. Source material: blood, either unsorted or a sorted T cell fraction (not recorded which). The origin of the receptors is a human donor who was either an allogeneic HSCT recipient or a stem cell or donor lymphocyte infusion donor (not recorded which). It is not recorded whose cells these are; they may come from a transplant donor.

The V call is TRBV20-1, the J call TRBJ2-7; D is unresolved. The CDR3 totals 14 residues. The V gene's germline CDR1 is DFQATT and CDR2 SNEGSKA (reference sequence). Trimming cost V 0 bases and J 2 bases, with 11 bases left between them. CDR3 nucleotides: TGCAGTGCTAGAGATCTCGTCCGTACCTACGAGCAGTACTTC. Protein: CSARDLVRTYEQYF.

V usage is TRBV29-1 and J usage is TRBJ2-7; a possible D gene is TRBD2 (6 bases). V was clipped by 2 bases and J by 5 bases, with 19 bases between them. The CDR3 covers 15 residues. Germline V gives CDR1 SQVTM, CDR2 ANQGSEA. The CDR3 DNA reads as TGCAGCGTTGAAACAACACTCGGGGGAGTGGACGAGCAGTACTTC. It translates to CSVETTLGGVDEQYF.

This clonotype was counted only a few times. The chain recombines TRBV20-1 with TRBJ2-6; D remains ambiguous. V lost 0 bases and J lost 4, with 4 bases in between. The CDR3 has 13 residues. Per the germline V gene, CDR1 is DFQATT and CDR2 is SNEGSKA (reference sequence). CDR3 bases: TGCAGTGCTAGAGATATGGGGGCCAACGTCCTGACTTTC. It is translated as CSARDMGANVLTF.

The chain has TRBV12-3 or TRBV12-4 and TRBJ2-5, with 13 nucleotides matching TRBD2. After removal of 6 bases from V and 0 bases from J, the junction contained 4 bases not matched to a gene. The CDR3 extends over 16 amino acids. The CDR3 coding sequence is TGTGCCAGCAGGCCGGGGACTAGCGGGAACCAAGAGACCCAGTACTTC. Its translation is CASRPGTSGNQETQYF.

The table lists this clonotype with a few counts. The J gene is TRBJ1-6, the V gene TRBV4-2; D perhaps matches TRBD1 (5 bases). This CDR3 is built from 15 residues. V lost 0 bases, J lost 5 bases, and 8 bases lay in between. The germline V gene has CDR1 LGHNA and CDR2 YNFKEQ. The CDR3 DNA reads TGTGCCAGCAGCCAAGAACGCAGGGATAATTCACCCCTCCACTTT. Its protein product is CASSQERRDNSPLHF.

The chain employs TRBV24-1 and TRBJ2-3, with D possibly TRBD1 on 6 matching bases. V lost 5 bases to trimming and J lost 7 bases, with 15 bases between them. The germline gives CDR1 KGHDR, CDR2 SFDVKD. This CDR3 has 14 residues. DNA for the CDR3: TGTGCCACCAGTGTTACTGGGGGCGCAAATACGCAGTATTTT. Protein sequence: CATSVTGGANTQYF.

In this sample, this clonotype turned up a few times. The V call is TRBV7-2, the J call TRBJ1-5, with 8 bases lining up with TRBD1. V lost 5 bases to trimming and J lost 6 bases; unmatched junction nucleotides: 9. Germline lookup yields CDR1 SGHTA and CDR2 FQGNSA. The CDR3 totals 15 residues. The CDR3 reads CASSPRTGQGQPQHF. The CDR3 DNA reads as TGTGCCAGCAGCCCAAGGACAGGGCAAGGTCAGCCCCAGCATTTT.

This clonotype appeared a few times. V gene TRBV6-5 combines with J gene TRBJ2-7; D remains ambiguous. The CDR3 runs 11 residues. The germline CDR1 and CDR2 sequences are MNHEY and SVGAGI. Trimming left V 7 bases short and J 7 bases short, with 11 bases between. CDR3 DNA: TGTGCCAGCAACTCAAACGGGGAGCAGTACTTC. This gives the protein CASNSNGEQYF.

The chain combines TRBV20-1 with TRBJ2-5; D might be TRBD2 (7 bases). The germline gives CDR1 DFQATT, CDR2 SNEGSKA (reference sequence). The CDR3 totals 14 residues. V lost 0 bases and J 5 bases, leaving 13 bases between the germline ends. The DNA for the CDR3 is TGCAGTGCTAGAGATAGGGGGGGCGGGGAGACCCAGTACTTC. As protein: CSARDRGGGETQYF.

This clonotype appeared a few times. The V call is TRBV4-3, the J call TRBJ2-3, with D possibly matching TRBD1 (6 bases). The germline gives CDR1 LGHNA, CDR2 YSLEER. V was shortened by 2 bases and J by 1 base, with 13 bases between the two germline ends. CDR3 length: 16 residues. CDR3 sequence: CASSQLGQRGTDTQYF. The CDR3, as DNA: TGCGCCAGCAGCCAATTAGGACAGAGAGGCACAGATACGCAGTATTTT.

The V and J genes are TRBV6-5 and TRBJ2-1, with 7 nucleotides matching TRBD2. The germline CDR1 and CDR2 sequences are MNHEY and SVGAGI. J gave up 4 bases and V 0 bases, and 6 bases lay outside the gene matches. The CDR3 loop spans 16 amino acids. CDR3 in amino acids: CASSYSSRGMYNEQFF. The CDR3 DNA is TGTGCCAGCAGTTACTCATCGCGGGGGATGTACAATGAGCAGTTCTTC.

DNA of the CDR3: TGCAGCGTTGGTGACGGTGACTATGGCTACACCTTC. Translated, it gives CSVGDGDYGYTF. The chain couples TRBV29-1 to TRBJ1-2; no definite D call. Trimming removed 4 bases at V and 3 bases at J, with 9 bases between. Germline values: CDR1 SQVTM, CDR2 ANQGSEA. This CDR3 has 12 amino acids.

V usage is TRBV15 and J usage is TRBJ2-1; 7 bases map to TRBD2. CDR3 length: 16 residues. J gave up 4 bases and V 0 bases, and 6 bases lay outside the gene matches. Germline V gene data show CDR1 as LNHNV and CDR2 as YYDKDF (reference sequence). CDR3 bases: TGTGCCACCAGCAGAGATAAGGGACTAACTTACAATGAGCAGTTCTTC. Its translation is CATSRDKGLTYNEQFF.

This clonotype was seen repeatedly, ten times or more. The DNA of the CDR3 is TGCGCCAGCAGCTTTCACAAACAGACGCAGGGCTTCACAGATACGCAGTATTTT. This gives the protein CASSFHKQTQGFTDTQYF. The rearrangement uses TRBV5-1 and TRBJ2-3; possibly TRBD1 for D (5 bases). Germline assignment: CDR1 SGHRS and CDR2 YFSETQ. The CDR3 sequence is 18 residues long. Trimming took 2 bases from V and 2 from J, leaving 21 bases between them.

This sequence joins TRBV19 and TRBJ2-6; no firm D call. CDR1 is LNHDA, CDR2 SQIVND, per germline (reference sequence). V lost 6 bases and J lost 6, with 12 bases in between. CDR3 length: 14 amino acids. This CDR3 reads CASSPSAVANVLTF. CDR3 DNA: TGTGCCAGTAGCCCCTCGGCTGTGGCCAACGTCCTGACTTTC. The variable domain in full, completed from reference TRBV19 and TRBJ2-6, reads DGGITQSPKYLFRKEGQNVTLSCEQNLNHDAMYWYRQDPGQGLRLIYYSQIVNDFQKGDIAEGYSVSREKKESFPLTVTSAQKNPTAFYLCASSPSAVANVLTFGAGSRLTVL.

This clonotype was counted a few times. CDR3 DNA: TGTGCCAGCAGTGAGGCACGGGGCAGGGATCAGCCCCAGCATTTT. It codes for CASSEARGRDQPQHF. This chain joins TRBV6-1 and TRBJ1-5; tentatively, D is TRBD1 (5 bases). V was pared by 3 bases and J by 5 bases, with 14 bases between. Germline lookup yields CDR1 MNHNS and CDR2 SASEGT. The CDR3 has 15 residues.

This clonotype has only a few counts. This sequence joins TRBV5-4 and TRBJ2-5; 12 positions agree with TRBD2. The CDR3 length is 15 residues. Germline V CDR1 and CDR2: SGHNT, YYREEE (reference sequence). V lost 4 bases to trimming and J lost 6 bases; unmatched junction nucleotides: 7. The CDR3 sequence is CASSTGLAGTKTQYF. The CDR3 nucleotides read TGTGCCAGCAGCACCGGACTAGCGGGAACGAAGACCCAGTACTTC.

The V gene is TRBV20-1, the J gene TRBJ2-2; D is uncertain. Per germline, CDR1 DFQATT and CDR2 SNEGSKA (reference sequence). V was pared by 5 bases and J by 2 bases, with 9 bases between. The CDR3 is 13 amino acids. CDR3 residues: CSASALNTGELFF. CDR3 coding DNA: TGCAGTGCTTCCGCCCTCAACACCGGGGAGCTGTTTTTT.